What follows are 20 T cell receptor beta chains derived from one specimen sequenced in a study of patients and donors after allogeneic stem cell transplantation (dated by TCRdb to 2019 to 2021). Libraries were made using RT-PCR. The instrument was a NextSeq 550. TCRdb trimmed public reads at Q25 via fastp, called clones via MiXCR and kept in-frame beta chains. Identical CDR3 protein sequences are pooled into one entry, listed with their most common genes and DNA. The table for this sample lists about a million distinct CDR3 sequences; 18% of them were counted only once. The biggest ten clones account for roughly 6.4% of the sample. The sample consisted of blood, either unsorted or a sorted T cell fraction (not recorded which). The receptors stem from a human donor who was either an allogeneic HSCT recipient or a stem cell or donor lymphocyte infusion donor (not recorded which). It is not recorded whose cells these are; they may come from a transplant donor.

As concerns this clonotype: Compared with germline, one end of the junction differs, possibly owing to a read error. The J gene is TRBJ2-3, the V gene TRBV7-7; perhaps D is TRBD1 or TRBD2 (5 bases each). CDR1 is SSHAT, CDR2 FNYEAQ, per germline (reference sequence). CDR3 length equals 13 residues. The chain's CDR3 is CASSWGRTDTQYF. For the CDR3, the DNA is TGTGCTAGCAGCTGGGGACGCACAGATACGCAGTATTTT. The full variable domain, completed using reference TRBV7-7 and TRBJ2-3, is GAGVSQSPRYKVTKRGQDVTLRCDPISSHATLYWYQQALGQGPEFLTYFNYEAQPDKSGLPSDRFSAERPEGSISTLTIQRTEQRDSAMYRCASSWGRTDTQYFGPGTRLTVL.

The chain joins TRBV27 to TRBJ2-7; perhaps TRBD1 as D (5 bases). V dropped 5 bases and J dropped 6 bases, with 11 bases sitting between them. Looked up from germline, CDR1 is MNHEY and CDR2 is SMNVEV (reference sequence). The CDR3 length is 12 residues. CDR3 amino acids: CASSRSRGEQYF. The CDR3 coding sequence is TGTGCCAGCAGTCGGTCTAGGGGCGAGCAGTACTTC.

This clonotype has ten or more counts. The V gene is TRBV4-2, the J gene TRBJ2-7, with a tentative D call TRBD1 (5 bases). V dropped 6 bases and J dropped 6 bases, with 15 bases sitting between them. Germline V gene lookup returns CDR1 LGHNA and CDR2 YNFKEQ. The CDR3 totals 13 residues. The CDR3 nucleotides read TGTGCCAGCAGGCCGGACAAGTTCGGCGAGCAGTACTTC. Protein product: CASRPDKFGEQYF.

This clonotype showed up just a few times. The gene calls are TRBV5-1 and TRBJ2-5; 11 positions agree with TRBD2. Per the germline V gene, CDR1 is SGHRS and CDR2 is YFSETQ. The V segment lost 4 bases and the J segment 5 bases; nucleotides outside the gene matches: 7. CDR3 length: 15 amino acids. The CDR3 region has the DNA TGCGCCAGCAGCCCCCAGACTAGCGGGATGGAGACCCAGTACTTC. It yields the protein CASSPQTSGMETQYF.

This clonotype was picked up a small number of times. The J gene is TRBJ2-3, the V gene TRBV12-3 or TRBV12-4; no clear D. The CDR3 totals 16 residues. The V end was cut by 4 bases, the J end by 2 bases, with 16 bases between. CDR3 nucleotide sequence: TGTGCCAGCAGTTCTTTTTCGGTGACTTACACAGATACGCAGTATTTT. As protein: CASSSFSVTYTDTQYF.

The rearrangement links TRBV10-3 to TRBJ1-3; D is unresolved. Germline V gene lookup returns CDR1 ENHRY and CDR2 SYGVKD. V was shortened by 4 bases and J by 1 base, with 17 bases between the two germline ends. The CDR3 covers 17 residues. CDR3 region: CAISVMSPGRSGNTIYF. The CDR3 DNA follows: TGTGCCATCAGTGTAATGTCCCCCGGTCGGTCTGGAAACACCATATATTTT.

In its sample, this clonotype was seen a few times. This sequence joins TRBV12-3 or TRBV12-4 and TRBJ2-5, with D maybe TRBD1 (5 bases). The CDR3 is made up of 14 amino acids. V shed 9 bases and J shed 1 base, with 15 bases lying between them. The CDR3 protein is CASTSIRGQETQYF. The CDR3 DNA reads as TGTGCCAGTACCAGCATAAGGGGCCAAGAGACCCAGTACTTC.

V usage is TRBV20-1 and J usage is TRBJ2-1, with 9 bases identical to TRBD2. V lost 5 bases to trimming and J lost 4 bases; unmatched junction nucleotides: 9. CDR1 is DFQATT, CDR2 SNEGSKA, per germline (reference sequence). The length of the CDR3 is 15 residues. The CDR3 region is CSAPILAGLYNEQFF. CDR3 bases: TGCAGTGCTCCTATCCTAGCGGGATTATACAATGAGCAGTTCTTC.

This clonotype was detected many times. The rearrangement joins TRBV6-1 to TRBJ2-1; 10 bases fit TRBD2. Germline assignment: CDR1 MNHNS and CDR2 SASEGT. With V trimmed by 5 bases and J by 9 bases, 10 bases remained unmatched. The CDR3 sequence is 15 residues long. CDR3 loop: CASSLQGLAWVEQFF. Written as DNA, the CDR3 is TGTGCCAGCAGTCTCCAGGGACTAGCGTGGGTTGAGCAGTTCTTC.

The chain employs TRBV5-1 and TRBJ2-1, with D maybe TRBD2 (5 bases). The germline V gene has CDR1 SGHRS and CDR2 YFSETQ. Deletions cut 4 bases from V and 0 bases from J, with 11 bases between. The CDR3 is made up of 15 amino acids. The CDR3 region is CASSPTTSSYNEQFF. For the CDR3, the DNA is TGCGCCAGCAGCCCAACAACTAGCTCCTACAATGAGCAGTTCTTC.

The V call is TRBV2, the J call TRBJ1-1; TRBD1 matches at 11 bases. V lost 8 bases to trimming and J lost 9 bases; unmatched junction nucleotides: 8. In germline, CDR1 is SNHLY, CDR2 FYNNEI. This CDR3 is 13 amino acids long. The CDR3 reads CASGTGGGLQAFF. CDR3 sequence (DNA): TGTGCCAGCGGGACAGGGGGTGGTCTTCAAGCTTTCTTT.

The chain employs TRBV27 and TRBJ1-3; D not resolved. This CDR3 is 15 amino acids long. The V gene lost 1 base and the J gene lost 3 bases, with 10 bases spanning the gap. The germline gives CDR1 MNHEY, CDR2 SMNVEV (reference sequence). The CDR3 coding sequence is TGTGCCAGCAGTTTATACCCAGAAATTGGAAACACCATATATTTT. It encodes CASSLYPEIGNTIYF.

The genes are TRBV20-1 and TRBJ1-5, with TRBD1 matching over 8 bases. Unmatched junction bases numbered 4, after V lost 6 bases and J lost 0 bases. Per the germline V gene, CDR1 is DFQATT and CDR2 is SNEGSKA (reference sequence). The CDR3 has 14 amino acids. CDR3 sequence: CSAGTGNSNQPQHF. As DNA, the CDR3 is TGCAGTGCCGGGACAGGCAATAGCAATCAGCCCCAGCATTTT.

The table lists this clonotype with a few counts. V usage is TRBV10-3 and J usage is TRBJ2-7, with 9 nucleotides matching TRBD1. The CDR3 is made up of 13 amino acids. Germline CDR1 ENHRY, CDR2 SYGVKD. V was clipped by 9 bases and J by 2 bases; unmatched bases: 5. Here the CDR3 DNA reads TGTGCCATAGGGACAGGGATCCCCTACGAGCAGTACTTC. Protein product: CAIGTGIPYEQYF.

This chain joins TRBV3-1 and TRBJ2-7, with a weak D call TRBD2 (5 bases). Germline V gives CDR1 LGHDT, CDR2 YNNKEL (reference sequence). V was pared by 1 base and J by 0 bases, with 13 bases between. There are 16 residues in the CDR3. The CDR3: CASSQGERRNSYEQYF. DNA of the CDR3: TGTGCCAGCAGCCAAGGGGAGCGGCGAAACTCCTACGAGCAGTACTTC.

The genes are TRBV4-1 and TRBJ2-7; D possibly matches TRBD1 or TRBD2 (5 bases each). CDR1 is MGHRA and CDR2 is YSYEKL in the germline V gene. Deletions cut 6 bases from V and 0 bases from J, with 12 bases between. The CDR3 extends over 14 amino acids. CDR3 protein: CASRSEGYSYEQYF. DNA of the CDR3: TGCGCCAGCAGAAGCGAGGGGTACTCCTACGAGCAGTACTTC.

The chain employs TRBV12-3 or TRBV12-4 and TRBJ1-5, with D perhaps TRBD1 (5 bases). The ends were cut back, 8 bases at V and 1 base at J, with 15 bases in the middle. This CDR3 spans 15 amino acids. The CDR3 bases are TGTGCCAGCGCAGGACGGGGACGGAGCAATCAGCCCCAGCATTTT. This codes for CASAGRGRSNQPQHF.

The rearrangement joins TRBV20-1 to TRBJ2-7, with 10 bases fitting TRBD1. The germline CDR1 and CDR2 sequences are DFQATT and SNEGSKA (reference sequence). CDR3 size: 14 residues. Losses at the gene ends were 3 bases for V and 1 base for J; bases not matched to a gene: 3. The CDR3 spells CSASDRGRSYEQYF. CDR3 bases: TGCAGTGCTAGTGACAGGGGGCGATCCTACGAGCAGTACTTC.

The chain joins TRBV7-9 to TRBJ1-2; 10 bases fit TRBD1. Unmatched junction bases numbered 5, after V lost 4 bases and J lost 3 bases. The CDR3 consists of 15 residues. Germline lookup yields CDR1 SEHNR and CDR2 FQNEAQ (reference sequence). The CDR3 reads CASSSPGQGHYGYTF. The CDR3, as DNA: TGTGCCAGCAGCTCCCCGGGACAGGGGCACTATGGCTACACCTTC.

This chain joins TRBV10-3 and TRBJ2-2; 8 bases map to TRBD1. CDR3 size: 15 residues. Trimming took 9 bases from V and 1 from J; bases not matched to a gene: 7. Germline CDR1 ENHRY, CDR2 SYGVKD. CDR3 nucleotides: TGTGCCATTTTTACCGGGACAGGGAACACCGGGGAGCTGTTTTTT. Translated: CAIFTGTGNTGELFF.